This T cell receptor beta chain came from a study of pediatric ulcerative colitis. Findings of the study overall: Rectal pinch biopsies may include blood-derived T cells. Blood-rectal clonal overlap within each person was significantly higher in ulcerative colitis patients than controls. Blood samples from a couple of patients yielded substantially fewer templates and were excluded from blood-rectal overlap analysis. Rectal repertoires separated controls, mild-moderate and acute severe colitis.

Libraries were prepared by immunoSEQ multiplex PCR; TCRdb keeps only in-frame clonotypes and omits some of them. The table has roughly 23,000 clones, approximately 74% seen once. One to two pinch biopsies were taken from the rectum during colonoscopy. CDR3 length: 13 residues. Germline assignment: CDR1 LNHNV and CDR2 YYDKDF (reference sequence). The ends were cut back, 6 bases at V and 4 bases at J, with 10 bases in the middle. This clone was seen more than once but under ten times. Its cognate antigen is unknown. The sequenced material came from gut tissue. The V and J genes are TRBV15 and TRBJ1-5; D not resolved. The source is a boy aged 10-17 years with severe ulcerative colitis. The CDR3 region is CATRDRDNQPQHF. In DNA form, the CDR3 reads TGTGCCACCAGGGATAGGGATAATCAGCCCCAGCATTTT.